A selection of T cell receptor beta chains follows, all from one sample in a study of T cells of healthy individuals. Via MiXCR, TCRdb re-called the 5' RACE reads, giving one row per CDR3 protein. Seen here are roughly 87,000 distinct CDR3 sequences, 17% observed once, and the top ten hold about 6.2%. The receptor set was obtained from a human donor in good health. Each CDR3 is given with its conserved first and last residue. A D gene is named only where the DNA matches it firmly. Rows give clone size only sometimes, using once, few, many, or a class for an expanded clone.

CDR3 DNA: TGTGCCAGCAGACTAATCACAGGGGGTAGCCTCCACTTT
CDR3 protein: CASRLITGGSLHF
V gene: TRBV28
D gene: TRBD1
J gene: TRBJ1-6
clone size: many

CDR3 DNA: TGTGCCAGCACCCGGGAGGCTAGCGTGGGTACGGAGCAGTACTTC
CDR3 protein: CASTREASVGTEQYF
V gene: TRBV7-2
D gene: TRBD2
J gene: TRBJ2-7
clone size: few

CDR3 DNA: TGCAGCGTTACCCGGGACAGCGGGACTGAAGCTTTCTTT
CDR3 protein: CSVTRDSGTEAFF
V gene: TRBV29-1
D gene: TRBD1
J gene: TRBJ1-1
clone size: .

CDR3 DNA: TGCAGTGCTAGGAGGGGGGCGGGGACTACAGATACGCAGTATTTT
CDR3 protein: CSARRGAGTTDTQYF
V gene: TRBV20-1
D gene: .
J gene: TRBJ2-3
clone size: many

CDR3 DNA: TGTGCCAGCAGCCCTTACAGGGTGTTAATCAGGGGCACAGATACGCAGTATTTT
CDR3 protein: CASSPYRVLIRGTDTQYF
V gene: TRBV7-8
D gene: .
J gene: TRBJ2-3
clone size: many

CDR3 DNA: TGTGCCAGCAGCTTATCTGAGGGCGCCGAGCAGTACTTC
CDR3 protein: CASSLSEGAEQYF
V gene: TRBV7-6
D gene: .
J gene: TRBJ2-7
clone size: .

CDR3 DNA: TGTGCCAGCAGACAGGGCGCTACTAATGAGCAGTTCTTC
CDR3 protein: CASRQGATNEQFF
V gene: TRBV28
D gene: .
J gene: TRBJ2-1
clone size: .

CDR3 DNA: TGTGCCAGCAGTGACAGGGGTTCCGGCAATCAGCCCCAGCATTTT
CDR3 protein: CASSDRGSGNQPQHF
V gene: TRBV6-2/TRBV6-3
D gene: TRBD1
J gene: TRBJ1-5
clone size: .

CDR3 DNA: TGTGCCAGCAGTCCCGGCGGGGGGCCGGCCAAAAACATTCAGTACTTC
CDR3 protein: CASSPGGGPAKNIQYF
V gene: TRBV12-3/TRBV12-4
D gene: TRBD2
J gene: TRBJ2-4
clone size: many

CDR3 DNA: TGCAGTGCTAGAGATTTGGGGAAGGGACTAGGCACAGATACGCAGTATTTT
CDR3 protein: CSARDLGKGLGTDTQYF
V gene: TRBV20-1
D gene: TRBD2
J gene: TRBJ2-3
clone size: few

CDR3 DNA: TGTGCCAGCAGCATGCCCGGGACAGCACCTAATGAGCAGTTCTTC
CDR3 protein: CASSMPGTAPNEQFF
V gene: TRBV7-9
D gene: TRBD1
J gene: TRBJ2-1
clone size: few

CDR3 DNA: TGCGCCAGCAGCAGCGCCGGGACTTATAATGAAAAACTGTTTTTT
CDR3 protein: CASSSAGTYNEKLFF
V gene: TRBV5-1
D gene: .
J gene: TRBJ1-4
clone size: once

CDR3 DNA: TGCGCCAGCAGCCAAGGGCAGGGGGAGTTCACTGGGGCCAACGTCCTGACTTTC
CDR3 protein: CASSQGQGEFTGANVLTF
V gene: TRBV4-1
D gene: TRBD1
J gene: TRBJ2-6
clone size: .

CDR3 DNA: TGCGCCAGCAGCCCGACTACTAACTATGGCTACACCTTC
CDR3 protein: CASSPTTNYGYTF
V gene: TRBV4-1
D gene: .
J gene: TRBJ1-2
clone size: .

CDR3 DNA: TGTGCCAGCAGTTCGGGACTGATTAATGAAAAACTGTTTTTT
CDR3 protein: CASSSGLINEKLFF
V gene: TRBV6-5
D gene: .
J gene: TRBJ1-4
clone size: few

CDR3 DNA: TGTGCCAGCAGCTTAGTGGGTATTTTTAGCTCCTACGAGCAGTACTTC
CDR3 protein: CASSLVGIFSSYEQYF
V gene: TRBV7-2
D gene: .
J gene: TRBJ2-7
clone size: many

CDR3 DNA: TGTGCCAGCAACAGGGGGGGGGACACCGGGGAGCTGTTTTTT
CDR3 protein: CASNRGGDTGELFF
V gene: TRBV6-5
D gene: .
J gene: TRBJ2-2
clone size: few

CDR3 DNA: TGTGCCAGCAGCCCTCGTAGCGGGGCCAGCTACGAGCAGTACTTC
CDR3 protein: CASSPRSGASYEQYF
V gene: TRBV9
D gene: TRBD2
J gene: TRBJ2-7
clone size: .

CDR3 DNA: TGTGCCATCAGGGCAGGGATTCTAATGAACACTGAAGCTTTCTTT
CDR3 protein: CAIRAGILMNTEAFF
V gene: TRBV10-3
D gene: .
J gene: TRBJ1-1
clone size: many

CDR3 DNA: TGTGCCAGCAGCCAAGATCCCGGGGAGCTGTTTTTT
CDR3 protein: CASSQDPGELFF
V gene: TRBV3-1
D gene: .
J gene: TRBJ2-2
clone size: .

CDR3 DNA: TGTGCCAGCAGTTACTCTTCCCGACAGCCCCAGCATTTT
CDR3 protein: CASSYSSRQPQHF
V gene: TRBV6-2/TRBV6-3
D gene: .
J gene: TRBJ1-5
clone size: many

CDR3 DNA: TGTGCCAGCAGACTAACCGTCACAGATACGCAGTATTTT
CDR3 protein: CASRLTVTDTQYF
V gene: TRBV7-9
D gene: .
J gene: TRBJ2-3
clone size: .

CDR3 DNA: TGTGCCACCAGCAGGACAGGGACCTCTTACGAGCAGTACTTC
CDR3 protein: CATSRTGTSYEQYF
V gene: TRBV15
D gene: TRBD1
J gene: TRBJ2-7
clone size: .

CDR3 DNA: TGCGCCAGCAGCCAAGGATTGACCCGGGACGGACGTAACTATGGCTACACCTTC
CDR3 protein: CASSQGLTRDGRNYGYTF
V gene: TRBV4-3
D gene: .
J gene: TRBJ1-2
clone size: few

CDR3 DNA: TGTGCCAGCAGCAAAACCCCCCGCACAGGGCTAGAGACCCAGTACTTC
CDR3 protein: CASSKTPRTGLETQYF
V gene: TRBV21-1
D gene: .
J gene: TRBJ2-5
clone size: few

CDR3 DNA: TGTGCCAGCAGCCGAAGGTCCGGGACGGCGAATGAAAAACTGTTTTTT
CDR3 protein: CASSRRSGTANEKLFF
V gene: TRBV7-8
D gene: .
J gene: TRBJ1-4
clone size: .